At least ten counts were recorded for the clone carrying this TCR beta chain. What it recognizes is unknown. This sample was included in a study of glioma-infiltrating T cells. Study-wide points: Non-neoplastic patients had below-expected tissue-blood divergence, while all gliomas exceeded expectation.

Using RNA template, CDR3s of TCR alpha and beta were amplified with iRepertoire arm-PCR. TCRdb used MiXCR to reprocess the multiplex PCR reads, holding one entry per CDR3 protein. The sample has under 200,000 distinct CDR3 sequences; 43% are singletons. This CDR3 is 13 amino acids long. Looked up from germline, CDR1 is MDHEN and CDR2 is SYDVKM. Trimming took off 5 bases at V and 9 bases at J, with 16 bases between the two ends. This receptor was identified in a human donor with low-grade glioma or glioblastoma, undergoing nonglioma brain surgery, or in good health (not recorded which). Material: glioma tissue, nonneoplastic brain tissue, or PBMCs (not recorded which). The chain carries TRBV28 and TRBJ2-5; D is perhaps TRBD1 (6 bases). CDR3 bases: TGTGCCAGCAGTCCCCCGCCCCCAGGGGCCCAGTACTTC. This codes for CASSPPPPGAQYF.